The next 20 T cell receptor beta chains were all read from a single sample in a study of shared clonotypes between healthy human individuals. Repertoires were generated with immunoSEQ multiplex PCR, while TCRdb's copy carries only in-frame clones and drops some. The profile shows over 2,000,000 clones, about 94% of them singletons. Selected positively for CCR7 and CD45RO-negative, naive CD8 cells excluded terminally differentiated effector memory CD45RA+ cells. The specimen sequenced was naive CD8+ T cells from PBMCs. These receptors were collected from a man between 18 and 35 years old in good health. Some clones in this sample may be carry-over from other donors' samples.

The V call is TRBV27, the J call TRBJ2-7, with 8 positions matching TRBD1. With 4 bases clipped from V and 5 bases from J, the junction kept 10 bases outside the gene matches. Germline CDR1 reads MNHEY; CDR2 reads SMNVEV (reference sequence). CDR3 length: 15 residues. The CDR3 here is CASSWSATTGDEQYF. The CDR3 DNA is TGTGCCAGCAGTTGGTCCGCCACGACAGGGGACGAGCAGTACTTC.

The chain combines TRBV5-1 with TRBJ2-1, with TRBD2 identical over 11 bases. After removal of 1 base from V and 6 bases from J, the junction contained 6 bases not matched to a gene. The CDR3 is made up of 16 amino acids. Germline CDR1 SGHRS, CDR2 YFSETQ. The CDR3 nucleotides read TGCGCCAGCAGCTTGTGGTATAGCGGGAGGGGCAATGAGCAGTTCTTC. Protein sequence: CASSLWYSGRGNEQFF.

This chain connects TRBV9 to TRBJ1-4, with a tentative D call TRBD1 (6 bases). The CDR3 consists of 15 residues. V lost 0 bases and J 8 bases, leaving 14 bases between the germline ends. The germline V gene encodes CDR1 SGDLS and CDR2 YYNGEE. The CDR3 is CASSVGRGLAEKLFF. CDR3 DNA: TGTGCCAGCAGCGTAGGCAGGGGCCTAGCCGAAAAACTGTTTTTT.

This sequence joins TRBV5-8 and TRBJ2-3; 9 positions match TRBD1. V gave up 4 bases and J gave up 0 bases; unmatched junction bases: 3. The germline V gene encodes CDR1 SGHTS and CDR2 YDEGEE. This CDR3 is built from 15 residues. The CDR3 DNA is TGTGCCAGCAGCCGCGGACAGGGGAGCACAGATACGCAGTATTTT. This translates into CASSRGQGSTDTQYF. The full variable domain, its missing parts supplied by reference TRBV5-8 and TRBJ2-3, is EAGVTQSPTHLIKTRGQQATLRCSPISGHTSVYWYQQALGLGLQFLLWYDEGEERNRGNFPPRFSGRQFPNYSSELNVNALELEDSALYLCASSRGQGSTDTQYFGPGTRLTVL.

V and J are TRBV9 and TRBJ1-2, with 8 bases lining up with TRBD1. The CDR3 covers 15 residues. With 3 bases clipped from V and 8 bases from J, the junction kept 12 bases outside the gene matches. Germline loops: CDR1 SGDLS, CDR2 YYNGEE. The CDR3 loop reads CASSEGAGGPRGYTF. As DNA, the CDR3 is TGTGCCAGCAGCGAGGGTGCAGGGGGCCCCCGGGGCTACACCTTC.

This clone was observed once. This chain links TRBV28 with TRBJ2-3, with D hard to call. Trimming shortened V by 11 bases and J by 4 bases, and 16 bases separated the two germline ends. CDR1 and CDR2 (germline): MDHEN, SYDVKM. This CDR3 comprises 13 residues. CDR3 nucleotide sequence: TGTGCCGGTGGTCGGTTGGACCCAGATACGCAGTATTTT. Amino acid sequence: CAGGRLDPDTQYF.

V usage is TRBV4-3 and J usage is TRBJ1-2, with 12 bases lining up with TRBD1. The CDR3 loop spans 20 amino acids. Trimming cost V 4 bases and J 4 bases; bases outside gene matches: 19. Germline V CDR1 and CDR2: LGHNA, YSLEER. The CDR3 region is CASSPSRFGTGGEGGYGYTF. In nucleotides, the CDR3 is TGCGCCAGCAGCCCGAGCCGGTTTGGGACAGGGGGCGAAGGGGGCTATGGCTACACCTTC.

The chain recombines TRBV30 with TRBJ1-1, with a weak D call TRBD1 (5 bases). Trimming stripped 1 base from V and 5 bases from J, with 14 bases between. The germline gives CDR1 GTSNPN, CDR2 SVGIG (reference sequence). This CDR3 is 14 amino acids long. The CDR3 nucleotides are TGTGCCTGGAGTGGATCCAGGGAGGGGACTGAAGCTTTCTTT. Amino acids: CAWSGSREGTEAFF.

The chain uses TRBV28 and TRBJ2-5; the match to TRBD2 covers 7 bases. In germline, CDR1 is MDHEN, CDR2 SYDVKM. Trimming cost V 5 bases and J 0 bases; bases outside gene matches: 6. The CDR3 contains 15 residues. The CDR3 nucleotides read TGTGCCAGCAGTGCTTCTAGCGGAGACCAAGAGACCCAGTACTTC. This encodes CASSASSGDQETQYF.

This chain connects TRBV27 to TRBJ2-7, with D tentatively TRBD2 (6 bases). V lost 0 bases to trimming and J lost 2 bases, with 14 bases between them. The CDR3 is 16 residues long. CDR1 and CDR2 (germline): MNHEY, SMNVEV (reference sequence). Here the CDR3 DNA reads TGTGCCAGCAGTTTATCGGGGGGACTTTCCCCCTACGAGCAGTACTTC. Residues: CASSLSGGLSPYEQYF.

In the case of this clone: Other DNA sequences within the sample encode an identical CDR3. V is TRBV4-1 and J is TRBJ2-7; TRBD2 matches at 9 bases. The CDR3 spans 15 residues. The junction had 6 bases not matched to a gene; V was cut back by 6 bases and J by 0 bases. Germline assignment: CDR1 MGHRA and CDR2 YSYEKL. CDR3 DNA: TGCGCCAGCAGTCACTTAGCGGGAGTCTCCTACGAGCAGTACTTC. Translating it yields CASSHLAGVSYEQYF.

J is TRBJ2-7 and V is TRBV5-5; 10 bases are a match to TRBD2. The CDR3 length is 15 residues. The ends lost 1 base at V and 5 bases at J; junction bases unmatched: 6. Germline V CDR1 and CDR2: SGHKS, YYEKEE (reference sequence). In nucleotides, the CDR3 is TGTGCCAGCAGCTTGAGTGGCCTAGCGGGAGACGAGCAGTACTTC. Residues: CASSLSGLAGDEQYF.

The chain has TRBV6-5 and TRBJ2-2, with D perhaps TRBD1 or TRBD2 (5 bases each). The germline CDR1 and CDR2 sequences are MNHEY and SVGAGI. The CDR3 extends over 16 amino acids. Trimming took 2 bases from V and 10 from J, leaving 20 bases between them. The CDR3 loop is CASSYKGWDATSELFF. For the CDR3, the DNA is TGTGCCAGCAGTTACAAGGGGTGGGACGCAACATCGGAGCTGTTTTTT.

The chain combines TRBV4-1 with TRBJ2-1, with TRBD2 matching 7 bases. Trimming took 1 base from V and 4 from J; bases not matched to a gene: 7. Germline V gives CDR1 MGHRA, CDR2 YSYEKL. The CDR3 is 16 amino acids. This CDR3 reads CASSQVGGSMYNEQFF. The CDR3 nucleotides are TGCGCCAGCAGCCAAGTAGGCGGGAGTATGTACAATGAGCAGTTCTTC.

The count of this clone is one. This chain connects TRBV27 to TRBJ1-5; 7 positions match TRBD1. The CDR3 spans 15 residues. The J segment lost 9 bases and the V segment lost 8 bases, leaving 16 bases of the junction unmatched. Germline lookup yields CDR1 MNHEY and CDR2 SMNVEV (reference sequence). The CDR3 loop is CASSLLGTAGPPQHF. The DNA of the CDR3 is TGTGCCAGCTCACTGTTGGGGACAGCCGGTCCGCCCCAGCATTTT.

The sample holds one count of this clone. The V call is TRBV7-9, the J call TRBJ2-7; D is possibly TRBD1 or TRBD2 (5 bases each). CDR1 SEHNR and CDR2 FQNEAQ come from the germline V gene (reference sequence). V was trimmed by 0 bases and J by 5 bases, leaving 14 bases between them. The CDR3 is 15 amino acids. CDR3 sequence reads: CASSLAQFGGNEQYF. CDR3 DNA: TGTGCCAGCAGCTTAGCGCAGTTTGGGGGAAACGAGCAGTACTTC.

This clone appeared once. This chain uses TRBV28 with TRBJ2-7; D gene uncertain. The ends were cut back, 8 bases at V and 5 bases at J, with 10 bases in the middle. CDR3 length: 11 residues. CDR1 is MDHEN, CDR2 SYDVKM, per germline. DNA of the CDR3: TGTGCCAGCTACCGTGATCACGAGCAGTACTTC. This translates into CASYRDHEQYF. Supplemented by reference TRBV28 and TRBJ2-7, the full variable domain reads DVKVTQSSRYLVKRTGEKVFLECVQDMDHENMFWYRQDPGLGLRLIYFSYDVKMKEKGDIPEGYSVSREKKERFSLILESASTNQTSMYLCASYRDHEQYFGPGTRLTVT.

The chain couples TRBV28 to TRBJ1-2; D uncertain. From germline, CDR1 is MDHEN and CDR2 SYDVKM. Trimming removed 5 bases from V and 3 bases from J, with 13 bases in between. CDR3 size: 14 residues. CDR3 region: CASSPDSGDYGYTF. DNA for the CDR3: TGTGCCAGCAGTCCGGACTCGGGCGACTATGGCTACACCTTC.

CDR3 region: CASSLLTSGRANEQFF. CDR3 nucleotides: TGTGCCAGCAGCCTCTTAACTAGCGGGAGGGCCAATGAGCAGTTCTTC. The chain is built from TRBV5-4 and TRBJ2-1, with 13 bases matching TRBD2. Germline assignment: CDR1 SGHNT and CDR2 YYREEE (reference sequence). V dropped 4 bases and J dropped 6; count of bases not matched to a gene: 7. The CDR3 is 16 residues long.

In nucleotides, the CDR3 is TGTGCCAGCAGCTCGGACAGGACTTACACTGAAGCTTTCTTT. It is translated as CASSSDRTYTEAFF. The chain joins TRBV27 to TRBJ1-1; 7 nucleotides match TRBD1. This CDR3 has 14 amino acids. Germline assignment: CDR1 MNHEY and CDR2 SMNVEV (reference sequence). After removal of 6 bases from V and 3 bases from J, the junction contained 7 bases not matched to a gene.